The clone carrying this TCR beta chain came up a few times. Its antigen is undetermined. This sample is drawn from a study of response to subunit inactivated influenza vaccine. The study, taken as a whole, reports: It was the authors' suggestion that each seasonal influenza vaccination recruits few new T cells.

The V and J ends lost 6 bases and 2 bases respectively, with 15 bases between them. The CDR3 has 14 residues. The germline CDR1 and CDR2 sequences are DFQATT and SNEGSKA (reference sequence). TCRdb fed the RT-PCR reads into MiXCR, producing one record per CDR3 protein. In the table there are more than 700,000 distinct CDR3 sequences, roughly 20% of which are singletons. The gene calls are TRBV20-1 and TRBJ2-3; D is unclear. The sample was PBMCs from blood, taken about 5 days after vaccination. The receptor was isolated from a man between 50 and 59 years old who received an inactivated influenza vaccine. In DNA form, the CDR3 reads TGCAGTGCCTCCAGTCCCCTTCTCACAGATACGCAGTATTTT. It specifies CSASSPLLTDTQYF.